This TCR beta chain came from a study of shared clonotypes between healthy human individuals (TCRdb year 2020). Some background on the complete study: The cohort comprised two women and a few men aged 18 to 49 years. For each donor, three plates each were used for CD4 naive and CD4 memory, two plates were used for CD8 naive, and one plate was used for CD8 memory. Blood TCR repertoires of about five healthy adults were deeply sequenced to estimate repertoire size and the extent of clonotype sharing between individuals. Between about 0.94 and 8.9 billion PBMCs per donor were obtained by leukapheresis. To increase sequencing depth and limit assay-specific biases, different laboratories used diverse techniques to prepare libraries and sequence TCR repertoires. General study outcomes and caveats: Pairwise subsampling led to the expectation that sequencing depth would affect the degree of clonotype sharing among donors. Sampling was limited to blood, and TCR repertoires in tissue likely differ from TCR repertoires in blood. About 5% of naive CD4, 3% to 4% of naive CD8, around 2.3% of memory CD4, and 0.4% of memory CD8 clonotypes were shared across a few donors. Larger estimated clonotype richness was generally found for naive subsets than for memory subsets. Even with the large sequencing depth, rarefaction of the sorted-subset datasets indicated that sequencing was incomplete. Compared with non-shared clonotypes, the clonotypes found in all four sorted-subset donors had higher generation probabilities. The genetic and exposure-history diversity represented was limited by the small number of donors.

This clone was counted only a few times. Its specific antigen is unknown. The input lacks base qualities; no much larger clone sits a single base away. The donors were healthy, HIV-negative adults with no recently reported acute infections or vaccinations. Every donor was a Caucasian adult living in Nashville, Tennessee, USA. CD4+ T cells were enriched by magnetic negative selection; naive cells were then positively selected on CD45RA, and the negative fraction formed the memory subset. After blood collection by leukapheresis, PBMCs were isolated using Ficoll-Histopaque density gradient centrifugation and then cryopreserved in the vapor phase of liquid nitrogen. Analytical flow cytometry was used to check the purity and quantity of each magnetically sorted T cell population. Each sorted fraction had its genomic DNA isolated and then quantified by UV absorbance on a Nanodrop 2000c. CDR1 and CDR2 were assigned from the germline V gene as MDHEN and SYDVKM. The cysteine opens and the phenylalanine closes a CDR3 of 12 amino acids. Just CDR3 DNA is preserved here, 36 bases in frame from base 1. V is reduced by 7 bases and J by 3 bases, leaving a spacing of 9 bases between them.

TCR CDR3 regions were amplified from genomic DNA by multiplex PCR using the deep immunoSEQ assay. Genomic DNA extracted from each cell subset was distributed evenly over all wells of several immunoSEQ 96-well plates, and each plate served as one replicate. Each replicate PCR for sorted subsets received 200 ng genomic DNA, equal to roughly 30,000 T cell genomes. Purified libraries were measured with a Qubit 3.0 fluorometer, size-checked on a Bioanalyzer 2100, and measured again with the KAPA Library Quantification kit. Every immunoSEQ 96-well plate was sequenced on a separate single-read 150-cycle Illumina NextSeq 550 flow cell. The published analysis was carried out like this. Because the immunoSEQ output held only junctional sequences and lacked quality scores, the filtering could not match the filtering applied to full-length reads. To assign V/J genes and CDR3, sequences were annotated using PyIR, a Python wrapper for IgBLAST v1.9, with IMGT germline references. Reads with weak V/J assignments (E-value above 1e-6), missing CDR3, stop codons, out-of-frame junctions, or ambiguous translated residues were removed. V3J clonotypes were defined as sequences sharing an identical inferred V gene, J gene, and CDR3 amino acid sequence. Percentage overlap between repertoires was calculated by dividing the number of shared unique clonotypes by the size of the smaller repertoire. Repertoire richness was assessed with RTK rarefaction, the Chao1 estimator, and Recon v2.1 estimates of unobserved clonotypes. For all TCRbeta clonotypes obtained by the gDNA method from several donors, generation probabilities were computed with OLGA. TCRdb obtained this table from immuneACCESS and retained in-frame rearrangements with V and J assigned. These tables miss some clones; where compared with another copy, unresolved V genes account for less than half of the shortfall, and the remainder is unexplained. D and trimming were read from the DNA, whereas the V and J calls and clone size are those reported in that table. The sample profile shows over a million clones; 96% of them were found once. The ten largest clones take up approximately 1.1% of the sample.

Sequenced: naive CD4+ T cells sorted from blood. Per the publication, the cell subset or site label means: CD45RA+ positively selected. The chain is encoded by TRBV28 joined to TRBJ1-2; the D region possibly corresponds to TRBD1 (5 bases align). This TCR was recovered from a man aged 25-40 years in good health. The nucleotides are TGTGCCAGCAACGGGGGGGACTATGGCTACACCTTC. Its translation is CASNGGDYGYTF.